This TCR beta chain originates from a study of regulatory T cells in long-lasting Graves disease. Notes on the study in general: New patients shared 950 to 1,000 public clonotypes, fewer than the roughly 3,000 shared by persistent patients. Favored usage of TRBV28, TRBJ1-2 and TRBJ2-5 was recorded in persistent disease.

Time point indicated: newly diagnosed GD, antithyroid drugs for less than 3 months. After RNA was extracted from PBMCs, the TCR library was made from it. Researchers made TCR beta libraries by using iRepertoire HTBI primers and running Arm-PCR on CDR3 regions. TCRdb re-analysed the multiplex PCR reads in MiXCR, keeping a single row per CDR3 protein. The sample includes around 450,000 distinct CDR3 sequences, 15% to 20% of them seen just once. Worth noting for this clonotype: As yet, its antigen is unknown.

V gave up 1 base and J gave up 2 bases, with 9 bases separating them. The length of the CDR3 is 15 residues. Germline loops: CDR1 SGHDN, CDR2 FVKESK. The same data also contributed to another study, on T cells in Graves' hyperthyroidism and ophthalmopathy. That work contributes: Carried out on the TCR CDR3, a first-round RT-PCR used the HTBI primer set.

The clonotype comes from a man aged 35-49 years with Graves disease. The chain has TRBV14 and TRBJ2-1; D is tentatively TRBD1 or TRBD2 (5 bases each). The material sequenced was peripheral blood mononuclear cells (PBMCs), taken at new diagnosis, from a patient treated with antithyroid drugs. CDR3 region: CASSQGGSPYNEQFF. The CDR3 DNA is TGTGCCAGCAGCCAAGGGGGGAGCCCCTACAATGAGCAGTTCTTC.